Listed below are T cell receptor beta chains from one sample, sequenced in a study of radiation and T cells in renal cell carcinoma. The protocol was immunoSEQ multiplex PCR, while the TCRdb copy is restricted to in-frame clones and leaves out a portion. The sample lists 60,000 to 80,000 clones; more than 75% were seen once. Source: blood, taken from a patient whose treatment included radiotherapy and nephrectomy. These receptors came from a man between 60 and 70 years old with renal cell carcinoma. Both conserved end residues are trimmed from each CDR3. The order of the fields is J gene, V gene, CDR3 length, CDR3 protein.

TRBJ2-7 TRBV6-5 13 ASSVSTGEGYEQY
TRBJ2-7 TRBV10-2 12 ASTLAGSTYEQY
TRBJ2-3 TRBV11-1 14 ASSFNRFSQTDTQY
TRBJ1-1 TRBV5-1 12 ASSRDSGNTEAF
TRBJ1-5 TRBV28 13 ASRSTGTGYQPQH
TRBJ2-1 TRBV27 17 ATQLGTGTSGIWGSEQF
TRBJ1-6 TRBV2 11 ASSEIGNSPLH
TRBJ2-1 TRBV15 14 ATRKGSGPNSNEQF
TRBJ2-7 TRBV10-3 12 AISGKDRRNEQY
TRBJ2-7 TRBV27 15 ASSLKRLADYSYEQY
TRBJ1-4 TRBV6-1 13 ASRGVDSTNEKLF
TRBJ1-5 TRBV2 13 ASSGQGGFNQPQH
TRBJ2-1 TRBV6-1 13 ASSKREAASQEQF
TRBJ1-2 TRBV25-1 11 ASSGTGTDGYT
TRBJ2-7 TRBV4-2 15 ASSQGPGREPSYEQY
TRBJ1-1 TRBV6-6 12 ASSGRTGGTEAF
TRBJ1-3 TRBV27 15 ASRRSGAQSVGNTIY
TRBJ1-5 TRBV7-8 11 ASSSGIDQPQH
TRBJ2-1 TRBV7-2 13 ASSLSGGAYNEQF
TRBJ2-3 TRBV4-2 16 ASSQDPAGGVGTDTQY
TRBJ2-1 TRBV11-2 11 ASSPNGYNEQF
TRBJ1-1 TRBV28 13 ASSSGPPRSAEAF
TRBJ2-1 TRBV2 13 ASRPAGGAYNEQF
TRBJ2-7 TRBV28 14 ATQLAGGPVRGEQY
TRBJ2-1 TRBV7-2 11 ASSFQRDYEQF
TRBJ2-7 TRBV9 13 ASSPDSGSMGEQY
TRBJ2-7 TRBV7-5 12 VRTPGPRRYEQY
TRBJ2-1 TRBV6-6 13 ASSSTGGRANEQF
TRBJ2-7 TRBV5-1 13 ASSLELAGSYEQY
TRBJ2-3 TRBV13 12 ASSFRRDTDTQY
TRBJ2-7 TRBV29-1 15 SVEAHGGGTATYEQY
TRBJ2-3 TRBV30 11 AWGQGLGDTQY
TRBJ1-2 TRBV9 9 ASSVGASYT
TRBJ2-7 TRBV28 12 ASSPGALDREQY
TRBJ2-7 TRBV19 13 ASSSQGGYGYEQY
TRBJ2-3 TRBV4-2 16 ASSQAPQRLTSTDTQY
TRBJ1-5 TRBV19 13 ASTWTAYSNQPQH
TRBJ1-5 TRBV6-5 13 ASRHRGLGNQPQH
TRBJ2-5 TRBV29-1 11 SAKDRVQETQY
TRBJ1-3 TRBV10-3 13 AATGQGDSGNTIY
TRBJ2-5 TRBV5-4 11 ASRRSYQETQY
TRBJ2-7 TRBV28 14 ASSSTYSGLIYEQY
TRBJ1-2 TRBV5-1 11 ASSVGEIYGYT
TRBJ2-7 TRBV29-1 10 SVAGNSYEQY
TRBJ2-7 TRBV4-1 13 ASSPIGAGGYEQY
TRBJ2-1 TRBV7-2 11 ASSLGRYNEQF
TRBJ2-1 TRBV5-1 14 ASSLRAGSSYNEQF
TRBJ1-5 TRBV19 15 ASNPSGGRGSNQPQH
TRBJ1-2 TRBV14 11 ASSLTGVRGYT
TRBJ1-1 TRBV5-1 11 ASSLETGDRAF
TRBJ2-2 TRBV6-5 13 ATLMLAVNTGELF
TRBJ2-2 TRBV11-3 12 ASSLEGGFGELF
TRBJ2-1 TRBV2 13 ASRTRQGVGNEQF
TRBJ2-7 TRBV9 13 ASSVEGASAYEQY
TRBJ2-7 TRBV6-5 12 ASSYRRGSYEQY
TRBJ2-2 TRBV7-8 14 ASRLTSGRNTGELF